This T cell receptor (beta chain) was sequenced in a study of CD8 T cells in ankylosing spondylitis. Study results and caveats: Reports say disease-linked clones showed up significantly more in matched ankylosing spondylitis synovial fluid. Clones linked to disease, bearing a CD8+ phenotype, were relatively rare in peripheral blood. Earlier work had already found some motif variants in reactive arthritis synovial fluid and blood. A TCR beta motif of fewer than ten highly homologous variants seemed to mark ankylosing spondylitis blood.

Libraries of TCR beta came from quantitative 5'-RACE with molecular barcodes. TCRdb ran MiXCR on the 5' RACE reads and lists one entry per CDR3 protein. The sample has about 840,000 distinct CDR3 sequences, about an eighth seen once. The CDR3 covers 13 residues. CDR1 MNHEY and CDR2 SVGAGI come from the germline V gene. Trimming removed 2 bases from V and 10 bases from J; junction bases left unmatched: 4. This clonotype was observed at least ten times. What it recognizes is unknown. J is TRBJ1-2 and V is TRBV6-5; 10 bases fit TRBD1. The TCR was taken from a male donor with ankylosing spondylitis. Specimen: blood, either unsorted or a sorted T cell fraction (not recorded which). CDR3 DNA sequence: TGTGCCAGCAGTTACCCCGGACAGGGGGTCTACACCTTC. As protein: CASSYPGQGVYTF.